This T cell receptor (beta chain) was sequenced in a study of regulatory T cells in long-lasting Graves disease. Combining iRepertoire HTBI primers with Arm-PCR of CDR3 regions, the authors built TCR beta libraries. TCRdb re-called the multiplex PCR reads with MiXCR, one entry per CDR3 protein. The sample consists of approximately 470,000 distinct CDR3 sequences, about a fifth of them appearing once. Germline CDR1 reads MNHEY; CDR2 reads SMNVEV (reference sequence). The CDR3 sequence is 11 residues long. This clonotype was detected once. One end of the junction does not line up with germline, which may come from a read error. The time point: persistent/refractory GD, antithyroid drugs over 5 years with positive TRAb. PBMCs were the source of the RNA used for TCR sequencing. EDTA tubes received approximately 9 milliliters of collected peripheral blood.

The V call is TRBV27, the J call TRBJ1-2, with unresolved D. The receptor comes from a female donor with Graves disease. The material was peripheral blood mononuclear cells (PBMCs), obtained when the disease was refractory, from a patient treated with antithyroid drugs. CDR3 sequence (DNA): TGTGCCAGCAGTTTCGACTATAGCTACACCTTC. Its translation is CASSFDYSYTF.